This is a list of T cell receptor beta chains from one sample in a study of CD8 T cells in ankylosing spondylitis. In TCRdb, the 5' RACE reads were re-called with MiXCR into one record per CDR3 protein. Of about 450,000 distinct CDR3 sequences listed, 26% are singletons. Material: blood, either unsorted or a sorted T cell fraction (not recorded which). Receptors originate from a male donor with ankylosing spondylitis. Both conserved end residues are part of each CDR3. The D gene is left open where the match is weak. Clone size is stated in some rows and not others, as once, few, many or a class when expanded.

j_call clone_size v_call d_call cdr3_aa cdr3_nt
TRBJ2-1 . TRBV20-1 TRBD2 CSCRLANEQFF TGCAGCTGCCGACTAGCGAATGAGCAGTTCTTC
TRBJ2-3 . TRBV2 . CASSVGRYTDTQYF TGTGCCAGCAGTGTAGGCAGATACACAGATACGCAGTATTTT
TRBJ2-1 . TRBV24-1 TRBD2 CATSEDSGSTGEQFF TGTGCCACCAGTGAAGATAGCGGGAGTACTGGTGAGCAGTTCTTC
TRBJ2-7 once TRBV27 TRBD1 CASSLLGQGAGLEQYF TGTGCCAGCAGTTTATTGGGTCAGGGGGCTGGTTTGGAGCAGTACTTC
TRBJ2-2 . TRBV30 . CAWSVTASRVTGELFF TGTGCCTGGAGTGTAACAGCTAGCCGGGTCACCGGGGAGCTGTTTTTT
TRBJ2-1 . TRBV25-1 TRBD2 CASSGGLAGKKNEQFF TGTGCCAGCAGTGGTGGACTAGCGGGAAAAAAAAATGAGCAGTTCTTC
TRBJ2-1 . TRBV4-2 . CASSHPEVNEQFF TGTGCCAGCAGCCACCCAGAAGTCAATGAGCAGTTCTTC
TRBJ1-4 . TRBV12-3/TRBV12-4 . CASSLSFSETGEKLFF TGTGCCAGCAGTTTATCTTTTTCGGAGACGGGGGAAAAACTGTTTTTT
TRBJ1-2 . TRBV19 . CATRPAANYGYTF TGTGCCACCAGACCCGCCGCTAACTATGGCTACACCTTC
TRBJ1-1 . TRBV15 . CATSFAPDTEAFF TGTGCCACCAGCTTTGCCCCTGACACTGAAGCTTTCTTT
TRBJ1-2 . TRBV9 . CASSVDSYGYTF TGTGCCAGCAGCGTAGACAGCTATGGCTACACCTTC
TRBJ2-1 . TRBV6-1 TRBD1 CASRQGADNEQFF TGTGCCAGCAGGCAGGGGGCGGACAATGAGCAGTTCTTC
TRBJ2-3 . TRBV7-9 TRBD2 CASSPTSGRGDTQYF TGTGCCAGCAGCCCTACTAGCGGGAGGGGAGATACGCAGTATTTT
TRBJ1-3 few TRBV5-1 TRBD1 CASSKDRAGNTIYF TGCGCCAGCAGCAAGGACAGGGCTGGAAACACCATATATTTT
TRBJ2-7 . TRBV24-1 . CATAYMGEQYF TGTGCCACCGCGTACATGGGCGAGCAGTACTTC
TRBJ1-1 . TRBV5-1 . CASSKENVDTEAFF TGCGCCAGCAGCAAGGAAAATGTCGACACTGAAGCTTTCTTT
TRBJ1-3 few TRBV7-6 . CASRTGTPRGNTIYF TGTGCCAGCAGGACCGGGACTCCCCGGGGAAACACCATATATTTT
TRBJ2-2 . TRBV7-9 TRBD1 CASSSGTGETGELFF TGTGCCAGCAGCTCCGGGACAGGGGAAACCGGGGAGCTGTTTTTT
TRBJ1-2 . TRBV29-1 TRBD1 CSATRGTDGHTF TGCAGCGCAACCAGGGGGACAGACGGCCACACCTTC
TRBJ1-2 few TRBV12-3/TRBV12-4 . CASSPGQGNIYGYTF TGTGCCAGCAGCCCTGGGCAGGGTAATATCTATGGCTACACCTTC
TRBJ2-5 . TRBV20-1 TRBD1 CSARLDRGRTQYF TGCAGTGCTAGGTTAGACAGGGGACGGACCCAGTACTTC
TRBJ2-3 . TRBV12-3/TRBV12-4 . CASSPPGGGPDTQYF TGTGCCAGCAGCCCGCCGGGAGGGGGCCCAGATACGCAGTATTTT
TRBJ2-7 once TRBV9 . CASSVADRSYEQYF TGTGCCAGCAGCGTAGCAGACCGCTCCTACGAGCAGTACTTC
TRBJ2-7 few TRBV5-1 . CASSFQPRGDYEQYF TGCGCCAGCAGCTTCCAACCACGGGGAGACTACGAGCAGTACTTC
TRBJ1-5 . TRBV27 . CASSLSGRINQPQHF TGTGCCAGCAGTTTATCAGGACGGATCAATCAGCCCCAGCATTTT
TRBJ2-5 many TRBV7-8 . CASSLWHYQETQYF TGTGCCAGCAGCTTATGGCACTACCAAGAGACCCAGTACTTC
TRBJ2-1 . TRBV20-1 TRBD2 CSARDLRTSGGDGEQFF TGCAGTGCTAGAGATTTACGGACTAGCGGGGGAGACGGTGAGCAGTTCTTC
TRBJ1-5 . TRBV19 TRBD1 CASSARGTGNNQPQHF TGTGCCAGTAGTGCACGTGGGACAGGCAACAATCAGCCCCAGCATTTT
TRBJ1-5 . TRBV5-1 TRBD1 CASRPGTGGIENQPQHF TGCGCCAGCAGGCCCGGGACAGGGGGCATAGAAAATCAGCCCCAGCATTTT
TRBJ2-1 . TRBV29-1 . CSVGAASSYNEQFF TGCAGCGTTGGAGCGGCCAGCTCCTACAATGAGCAGTTCTTC
TRBJ2-1 few TRBV15 . CATSQGHEQFF TGTGCCACCAGTCAGGGGCATGAGCAGTTCTTC
TRBJ1-1 few TRBV29-1 . CSVDIRGTEAFF TGCAGCGTTGACATTAGGGGGACTGAAGCTTTCTTT
TRBJ2-1 many TRBV29-1 . CSVEVGASYNEQFF TGCAGCGTTGAAGTGGGTGCCAGTTACAATGAGCAGTTCTTC
TRBJ1-5 . TRBV20-1 TRBD1 CSAHPGQANQPQHF TGCAGTGCCCATCCGGGACAGGCTAATCAGCCCCAGCATTTT
TRBJ2-2 . TRBV19 TRBD1 CASGTGTGELFF TGTGCCAGTGGGACAGGGACCGGGGAGCTGTTTTTT
TRBJ1-3 . TRBV19 . CAGGLPRVPGNTIYF TGTGCCGGAGGGCTACCGAGGGTCCCTGGAAACACCATATATTTT
TRBJ2-1 . TRBV20-1 . CSPSVGGEQFF TGCAGTCCTTCTGTGGGGGGTGAGCAGTTCTTC
TRBJ1-1 . TRBV27 TRBD1 CASGTVVDTEAFF TGTGCCAGTGGGACAGTTGTGGACACTGAAGCTTTCTTT
TRBJ1-5 once TRBV4-2 . CASSLQGTALSNQPQHF TGTGCCAGCAGCCTTCAGGGGACCGCTTTGAGCAATCAGCCCCAGCATTTT
TRBJ2-1 . TRBV24-1 TRBD1 CATDRGRDNEQFF TGTGCCACCGACAGGGGACGGGACAATGAGCAGTTCTTC
TRBJ1-5 . TRBV6-1 . CASGRDSNQPQHF TGTGCCAGTGGCCGGGACAGCAATCAGCCCCAGCATTTT
TRBJ2-2 few TRBV7-2 . CASSLVGSSTGELFF TGTGCCAGCAGCTTAGTTGGGAGTAGTACCGGGGAGCTGTTTTTT
TRBJ1-2 few TRBV6-1 . CASSEDGTYGYTF TGTGCCAGCAGCGAGGACGGAACCTATGGCTACACCTTC
TRBJ2-3 many TRBV27 . CASSLQDPSTDTQYF TGTGCCAGCAGTTTACAGGACCCTAGCACAGATACGCAGTATTTT
TRBJ1-2 few TRBV7-9 . CASRPTGANYGYTF TGTGCCAGCAGGCCCACGGGGGCTAACTATGGCTACACCTTC
TRBJ1-5 few TRBV20-1 . CSASSGNSNQPQHF TGCAGTGCTAGTTCGGGAAATAGCAATCAGCCCCAGCATTTT
TRBJ1-5 . TRBV20-1 TRBD1 CSAGGTGGAGNQPQHF TGCAGTGCAGGTGGGACAGGGGGCGCGGGCAATCAGCCCCAGCATTTT
TRBJ1-2 . TRBV5-1 TRBD1 CASRPGQGLNYGYTF TGCGCCAGCAGACCGGGACAGGGCCTTAACTATGGCTACACCTTC
TRBJ2-2 many TRBV10-3 . CAISLLGGELFF TGTGCCATCAGCCTACTTGGCGGGGAGCTGTTTTTT
TRBJ1-1 few TRBV15 . CATSSSWGPEAFF TGTGCCACCAGCAGTAGCTGGGGCCCTGAAGCTTTCTTT
TRBJ1-1 . TRBV4-1 TRBD1 CASSRFRTGSIGTEAFF TGCGCCAGCAGCCGGTTTAGGACAGGGTCAATTGGCACTGAAGCTTTCTTT
TRBJ2-3 once TRBV7-9 . CASRVGGGADTQYF TGTGCCAGCAGGGTAGGCGGAGGGGCAGATACGCAGTATTTT
TRBJ2-4 few TRBV5-1 TRBD1 CASSFAGTANIQYF TGCGCCAGCAGCTTTGCCGGGACAGCAAACATTCAGTACTTC
TRBJ1-1 . TRBV12-3/TRBV12-4 TRBD1 CASRRRDRGPSTEAFF TGTGCCAGCAGACGCCGGGACAGGGGGCCGAGCACTGAAGCTTTCTTT
TRBJ2-7 once TRBV20-1 TRBD2 CSARSELAGGAYEQYF TGCAGTGCTAGATCGGAACTAGCGGGAGGCGCCTACGAGCAGTACTTC
TRBJ1-1 . TRBV7-2 . CASSIGRNTEAFF TGTGCCAGCAGCATCGGGCGTAACACTGAGGCTTTCTTT
TRBJ2-6 . TRBV6-1 . CASSEAPGRRANVLTF TGTGCCAGCAGTGAAGCACCCGGTAGGAGGGCCAACGTCCTGACTTTC
TRBJ2-2 few TRBV5-1 . CASSLTGTTGELFF TGCGCCAGCAGCTTAACCGGGACAACCGGGGAGCTGTTTTTT
TRBJ2-1 few TRBV25-1 . CASSEGWTILYNEQFF TGTGCCAGCAGTGAGGGATGGACGATTCTCTACAATGAGCAGTTCTTC